The 3 T cell receptor beta chains in this list originate from one sample, sequenced in a study of CD8+ T cells in alopecia areata. Sequencing used cDNA as its template, made by extracting RNA and reverse transcribing it. The protocol was immunoSEQ multiplex PCR, while the TCRdb copy is restricted to in-frame clones and leaves out a portion. The sample lists 200,000 to 250,000 clones, under 75% occurring once. The treatment: oral pan-JAK inhibitor, 5-10 mg twice daily. The material sequenced was CD4+ T cells sorted from blood, taken at week 4, from a patient treated with tofacitinib. All receptors derive from a human donor with alopecia areata.

The J gene is TRBJ1-1, the V gene TRBV5-1; a weak D match, TRBD1 (5 bases). With 5 bases removed from V and 1 base from J, the gap between germline ends came to 15 bases. The CDR3 extends over 15 amino acids. CDR1 and CDR2 (germline): SGHRS, YFSETQ. The CDR3 bases are TGCGCCAGCAGATCCCGACAGATCTCGAACACTGAAGCTTTCTTT. Translated, it gives CASRSRQISNTEAFF.

The chain is built from TRBV6-6 and TRBJ1-2; no firm D call. V dropped 10 bases and J dropped 4 bases, with 10 bases sitting between them. Germline CDR1 MNHNY, CDR2 SVGAGI (reference sequence). The CDR3 is 11 amino acids. CDR3 nucleotide sequence: TGTGCCATCCACGGGGTCTATGGCTACACCTTC. Its protein product is CAIHGVYGYTF.

CDR3 region: CSVDVEPSSFTYEQYF. The CDR3 DNA is TGCAGCGTTGACGTGGAACCCAGTTCCTTTACCTACGAGCAGTACTTC. This sequence joins TRBV29-1 and TRBJ2-7; D not certain. Germline V gene sequence: CDR1 SQVTM, CDR2 ANQGSEA. The CDR3 runs 16 residues. Trimming removed 3 bases from V and 2 bases from J, with 20 bases in between.